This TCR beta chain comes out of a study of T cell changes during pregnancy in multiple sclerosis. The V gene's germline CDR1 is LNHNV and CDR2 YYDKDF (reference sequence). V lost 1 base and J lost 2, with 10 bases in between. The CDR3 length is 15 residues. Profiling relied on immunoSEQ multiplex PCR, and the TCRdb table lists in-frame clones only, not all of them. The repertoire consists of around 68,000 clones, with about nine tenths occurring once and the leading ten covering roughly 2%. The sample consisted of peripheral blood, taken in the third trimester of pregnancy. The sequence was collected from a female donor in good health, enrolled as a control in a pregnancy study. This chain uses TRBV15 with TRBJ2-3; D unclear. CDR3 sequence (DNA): TGTGCCACCAGCAGAGGTGCAGACACCACAGATACGCAGTATTTT. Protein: CATSRGADTTDTQYF.